This paragraph covers one T cell receptor (beta chain) sequence. This sample is part of a study of blood T cell repertoires in COVID-19. Under the authors' procedure: Amplifying reference gene primers gave estimates of nucleated cell counts. The assay was immunoSEQ multiplex PCR, and TCRdb's table has in-frame clones only and misses some. V, J and clone size were drawn from that table, and D and trimming were deduced from the DNA. The data hold approximately 110,000 clones, with over 65% observed a single time. The ends were cut back, 4 bases at V and 4 bases at J, with 17 bases in the middle. This CDR3 has 15 amino acids. Germline-derived CDR1 and CDR2 are SGHDT and YYEEEE.

The chain carries TRBV5-6 and TRBJ1-1, with D unresolved. The sequence was collected from a woman in her thirties or forties with acute or convalescent COVID-19. The specimen was peripheral blood. The CDR3 region is CASSPYQARGTEAFF. CDR3 sequence (DNA): TGTGCCAGCAGCCCCTACCAGGCACGGGGCACTGAAGCTTTCTTT.